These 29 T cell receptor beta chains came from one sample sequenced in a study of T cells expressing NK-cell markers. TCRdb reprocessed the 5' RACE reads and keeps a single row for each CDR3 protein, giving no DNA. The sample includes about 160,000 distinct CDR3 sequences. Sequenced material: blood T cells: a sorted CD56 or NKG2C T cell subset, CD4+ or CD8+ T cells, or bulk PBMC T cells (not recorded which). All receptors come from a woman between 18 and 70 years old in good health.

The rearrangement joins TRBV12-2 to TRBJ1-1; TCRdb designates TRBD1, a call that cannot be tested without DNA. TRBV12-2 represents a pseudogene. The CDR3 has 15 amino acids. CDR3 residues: CASRLGGRLSTEAFF.

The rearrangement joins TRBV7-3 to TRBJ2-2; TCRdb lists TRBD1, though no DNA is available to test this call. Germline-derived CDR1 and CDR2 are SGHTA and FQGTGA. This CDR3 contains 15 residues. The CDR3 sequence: CASSPPGGNTGELFF.

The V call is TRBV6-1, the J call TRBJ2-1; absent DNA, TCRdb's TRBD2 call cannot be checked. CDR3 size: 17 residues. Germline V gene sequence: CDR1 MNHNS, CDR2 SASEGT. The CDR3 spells CASSSTSGGGHVLEQFF.

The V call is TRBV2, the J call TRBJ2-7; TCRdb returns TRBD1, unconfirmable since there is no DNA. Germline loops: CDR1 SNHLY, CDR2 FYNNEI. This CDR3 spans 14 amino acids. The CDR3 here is CASSLRQGDYEQYF. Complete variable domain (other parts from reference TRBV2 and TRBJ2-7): EPEVTQTPSHQVTQMGQEVILRCVPISNHLYFYWYRQILGQKVEFLVSFYNNEISEKSEIFDDQFSVERPDGSNFTLKIRSTKLEDSAMYFCASSLRQGDYEQYFGPGTRLTVT.

The CDR3: CASTPGLEQETQYF. The chain carries TRBV3-1 and TRBJ2-5; with no DNA, the TCRdb D assignment of TRBD2 cannot be verified. CDR3 size: 14 residues. Germline V gene sequence: CDR1 LGHDT, CDR2 YNNKEL (reference sequence).

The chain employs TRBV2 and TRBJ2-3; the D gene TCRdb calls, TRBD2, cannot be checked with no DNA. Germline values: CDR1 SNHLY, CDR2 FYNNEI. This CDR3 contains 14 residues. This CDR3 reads CASRLGAGADTQYF.

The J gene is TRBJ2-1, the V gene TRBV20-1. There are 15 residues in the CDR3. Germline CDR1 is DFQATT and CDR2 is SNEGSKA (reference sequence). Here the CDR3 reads CSARETSDSYNEQFF.

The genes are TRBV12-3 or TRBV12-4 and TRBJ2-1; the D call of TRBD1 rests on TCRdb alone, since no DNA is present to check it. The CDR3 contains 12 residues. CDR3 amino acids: CASSQTGVGQFF.

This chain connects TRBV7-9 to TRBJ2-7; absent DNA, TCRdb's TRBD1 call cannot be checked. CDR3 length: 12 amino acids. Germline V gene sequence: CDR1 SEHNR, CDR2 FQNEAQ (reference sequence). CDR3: CASAPESREQYF.

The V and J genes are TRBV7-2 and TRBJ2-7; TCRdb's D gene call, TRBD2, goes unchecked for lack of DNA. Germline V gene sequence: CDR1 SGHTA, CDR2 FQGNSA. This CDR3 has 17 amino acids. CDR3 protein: CASSLATSGRPPYEQYF.

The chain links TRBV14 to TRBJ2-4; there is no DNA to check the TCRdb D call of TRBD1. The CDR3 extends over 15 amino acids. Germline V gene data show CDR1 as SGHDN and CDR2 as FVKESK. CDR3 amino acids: CASSQLPGQGNIQYF.

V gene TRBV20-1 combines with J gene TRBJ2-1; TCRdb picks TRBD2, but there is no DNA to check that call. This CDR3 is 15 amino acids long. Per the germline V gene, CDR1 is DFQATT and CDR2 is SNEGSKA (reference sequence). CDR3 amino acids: CSARRTASSYNEQFF.

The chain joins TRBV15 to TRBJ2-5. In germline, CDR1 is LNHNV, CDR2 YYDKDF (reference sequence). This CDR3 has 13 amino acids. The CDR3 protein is CATSIYFGETQYF.

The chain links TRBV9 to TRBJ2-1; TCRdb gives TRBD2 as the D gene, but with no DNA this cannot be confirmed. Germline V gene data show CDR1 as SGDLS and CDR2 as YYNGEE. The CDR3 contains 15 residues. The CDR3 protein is CASSAGTSRLNEQFF.

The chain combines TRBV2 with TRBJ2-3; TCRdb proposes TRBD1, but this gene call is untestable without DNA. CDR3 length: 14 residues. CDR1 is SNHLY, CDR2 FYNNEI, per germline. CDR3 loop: CAGRQGDSTDTQYF. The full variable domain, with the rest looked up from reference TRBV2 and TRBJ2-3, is EPEVTQTPSHQVTQMGQEVILRCVPISNHLYFYWYRQILGQKVEFLVSFYNNEISEKSEIFDDQFSVERPDGSNFTLKIRSTKLEDSAMYFCAGRQGDSTDTQYFGPGTRLTVL.

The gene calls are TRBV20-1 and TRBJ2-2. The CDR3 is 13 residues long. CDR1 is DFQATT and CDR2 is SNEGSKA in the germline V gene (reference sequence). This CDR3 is CSAREPRAGELFF.

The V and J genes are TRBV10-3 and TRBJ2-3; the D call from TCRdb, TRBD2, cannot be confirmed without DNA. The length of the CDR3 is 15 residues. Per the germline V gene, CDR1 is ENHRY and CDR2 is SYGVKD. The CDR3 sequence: CAISSNLRGTDTQYF.

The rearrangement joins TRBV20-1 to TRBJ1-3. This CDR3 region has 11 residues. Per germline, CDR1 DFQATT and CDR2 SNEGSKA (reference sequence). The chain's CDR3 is CSARDPNTIYF.

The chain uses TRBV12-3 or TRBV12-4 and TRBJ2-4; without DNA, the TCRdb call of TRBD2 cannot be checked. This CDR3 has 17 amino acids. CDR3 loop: CASSLRASGRTGNIQYF.

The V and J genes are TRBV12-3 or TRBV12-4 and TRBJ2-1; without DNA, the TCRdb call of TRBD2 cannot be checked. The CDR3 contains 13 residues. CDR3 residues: CASGTRVSNEQFF.

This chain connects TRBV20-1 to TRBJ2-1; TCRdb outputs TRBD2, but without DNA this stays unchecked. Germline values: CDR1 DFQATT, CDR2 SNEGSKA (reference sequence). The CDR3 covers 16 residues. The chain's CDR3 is CSARDPGLAGIAEQFF.

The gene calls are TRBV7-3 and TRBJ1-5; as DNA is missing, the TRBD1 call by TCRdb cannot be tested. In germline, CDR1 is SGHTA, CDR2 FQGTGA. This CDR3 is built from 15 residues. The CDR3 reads CASTSRWGSNQPQHF.

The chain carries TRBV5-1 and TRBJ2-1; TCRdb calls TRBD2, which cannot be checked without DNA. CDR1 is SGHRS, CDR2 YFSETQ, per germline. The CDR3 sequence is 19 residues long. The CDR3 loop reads CASSHVFFSGRVSYNEQFF.

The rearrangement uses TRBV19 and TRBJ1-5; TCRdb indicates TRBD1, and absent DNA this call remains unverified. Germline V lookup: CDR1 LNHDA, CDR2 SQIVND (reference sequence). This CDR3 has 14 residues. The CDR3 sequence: CASNLDRASQPQHF.

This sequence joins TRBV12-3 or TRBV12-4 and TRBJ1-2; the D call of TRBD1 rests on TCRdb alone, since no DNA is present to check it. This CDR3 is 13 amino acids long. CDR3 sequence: CASSLGRDYGYTF.

The CDR3 sequence: CASSRRDRGNSGANVLTF. This chain connects TRBV27 to TRBJ2-6; TCRdb selects TRBD1, and the lack of DNA leaves this call unchecked. This CDR3 spans 18 amino acids. Germline V lookup: CDR1 MNHEY, CDR2 SMNVEV (reference sequence). The variable domain in full, with the rest retrieved from reference TRBV27 and TRBJ2-6, is EAQVTQNPRYLITVTGKKLTVTCSQNMNHEYMSWYRQDPGLGLRQIYYSMNVEVTDKGDVPEGYKVSRKEKRNFPLILESPSPNQTSLYFCASSRRDRGNSGANVLTFGAGSRLTVL.

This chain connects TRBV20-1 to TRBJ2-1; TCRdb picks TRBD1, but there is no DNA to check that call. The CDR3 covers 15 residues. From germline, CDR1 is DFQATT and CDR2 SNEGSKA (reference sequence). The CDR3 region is CSARDRLAGLNEQFF.

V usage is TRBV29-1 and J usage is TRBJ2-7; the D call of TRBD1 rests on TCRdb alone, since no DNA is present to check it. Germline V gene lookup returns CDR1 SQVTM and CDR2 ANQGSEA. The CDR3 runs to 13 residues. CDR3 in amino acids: CSVRTGPTYEQYF.

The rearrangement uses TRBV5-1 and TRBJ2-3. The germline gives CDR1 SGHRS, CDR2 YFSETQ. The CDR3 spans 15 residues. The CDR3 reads CASRSWRSSTDTQYF.